The sequence of this T cell receptor (beta chain) was determined in a study of beta chain features in type 1 diabetes. There are many counts of this clone. Its antigen is undetermined. The germline V gene encodes CDR1 ENHRY and CDR2 SYGVKD. The CDR3 runs to 13 residues. V lost 6 bases, J lost 4 bases, and 3 bases stayed unmatched. Study-level findings and limits: At VDJ recombination sites, type 1 diabetes patients had fewer insertions and more deleted nucleotides.

Expressed TCRB transcripts were sequenced, since all the RNA that had been isolated was reverse transcribed. Only in-frame clones appear in the TCRdb table, and some are missing; sequencing was by immunoSEQ multiplex PCR. The sample contains about 180,000 clones, about an eighth of which appear only once. This chain uses TRBV10-3 with TRBJ1-1, with 9 bases that match TRBD1. The origin of this receptor is a woman under 30 in good health. Sequencing input: central memory CD4+ T cells from blood. For the CDR3, the DNA is TGTGCCATCAGACAGGGGGCGAGCACTGAAGCTTTCTTT. This encodes CAIRQGASTEAFF.